This is a list of T cell receptor beta chains from one sample in a study of blood T cell repertoires in COVID-19. Clones were sequenced by immunoSEQ multiplex PCR, and TCRdb holds only the in-frame ones, with some missing. The sample has approximately 92,000 clones, about 71% seen once. The material sequenced was peripheral blood. The source is a woman aged 55-70 years in a cohort sampled during active or convalescent COVID-19. The CDR3 runs from the conserved cysteine through the conserved F or W. The D gene is left open where the match is weak. Size values are once, few and many counts, or a class for expanded clones, and some rows have none.

abundance,d_gene,j_gene,v_gene,CDR3aa,CDR3nt
many,NA,TRBJ1-1,TRBV19,CASSIGLEAFF,TGTGCCAGTAGTATAGGACTTGAAGCTTTCTTT
NA,TRBD1,TRBJ2-2,TRBV15,CATSRGQWDTGELFF,TGTGCCACCAGCAGGGGACAGTGGGACACCGGGGAGCTGTTTTTT
NA,NA,TRBJ1-5,TRBV2,CASSDRDTHQPQHF,TGTGCCAGCAGTGACCGGGACACCCATCAGCCCCAGCATTTT
many,TRBD1,TRBJ2-5,TRBV6-5,CASSWTGETQYF,TGTGCCAGCAGTTGGACAGGGGAGACCCAGTACTTC
many,TRBD2,TRBJ2-7,TRBV4-1,CASSQVDFIGGASYEQYF,TGCGCCAGCAGCCAAGTGGATTTTATCGGGGGGGCCTCCTACGAGCAGTACTTC
once,TRBD2,TRBJ2-5,TRBV25-1,CASSPRLAGGETQYF,TGTGCCAGCAGTCCACGACTAGCCGGGGGTGAGACCCAGTACTTC
NA,TRBD1,TRBJ1-6,TRBV25-1,CASRTGTGWNSPLHF,TGTGCCAGCAGGACCGGGACAGGGTGGAATTCACCCCTCCACTTT
once,NA,TRBJ2-5,TRBV11-2,CASGRGRTNQETQYF,TGTGCCAGCGGTCGGGGGAGGACCAACCAAGAGACCCAGTACTTC
NA,TRBD2,TRBJ2-5,TRBV15,CATSRIAGAYQETQYF,TGTGCCACCAGCAGGATAGCGGGGGCATACCAAGAGACCCAGTACTTC
NA,NA,TRBJ1-2,TRBV29-1,CSVGTGLGGYTF,TGCAGCGTTGGAACCGGTCTCGGGGGCTACACCTTC
NA,TRBD2,TRBJ2-2,TRBV7-9,CASRPFWLAGSAGELFF,TGTGCCAGCAGGCCTTTTTGGCTAGCGGGCTCGGCAGGGGAGCTGTTTTTT
NA,TRBD1,TRBJ2-5,TRBV7-2,CASSLGVWQGVFRETQYF,TGTGCCAGCAGCTTAGGGGTGTGGCAGGGGGTATTCAGGGAGACCCAGTACTTC
NA,NA,TRBJ2-3,TRBV11-2,CASSSGTPDTQYF,TGTGCCAGCAGCTCGGGGACACCAGATACGCAGTATTTT
NA,NA,TRBJ2-7,TRBV7-2,CASSLDLLLSYEQYF,TGTGCCAGCAGCTTAGATCTATTGCTCTCCTACGAGCAGTACTTC
NA,TRBD1,TRBJ1-1,TRBV2,CASSEYRGDTEAFF,TGTGCCAGCAGTGAATACAGGGGGGACACTGAAGCTTTCTTT
NA,NA,TRBJ2-7,TRBV5-1,CASSLFSQGPSYEQYF,TGCGCCAGCAGCTTGTTCTCCCAGGGGCCATCCTACGAGCAGTACTTC
NA,NA,TRBJ2-6,TRBV6-5,CASSYSSSLGANVLTF,TGTGCCAGCAGTTACTCGAGTAGCCTTGGGGCCAACGTCCTGACTTTC
NA,NA,TRBJ1-3,TRBV11-2,CASSLASTYITSGNTIYF,TGTGCCAGCAGCTTAGCCTCCACGTACATAACCTCTGGAAACACCATATATTTT
NA,NA,TRBJ2-5,TRBV7-8,CASSFRTARETQYF,TGTGCCAGCAGCTTTCGCACTGCCCGAGAGACCCAGTACTTC
NA,NA,TRBJ1-1,TRBV2,CASRRINMNTEAFF,TGTGCCAGCAGGCGGATTAACATGAACACTGAAGCTTTCTTT
NA,TRBD1,TRBJ1-2,TRBV6-2/TRBV6-3,CASSRDSHYGYTF,TGTGCCAGCAGCAGGGACAGTCACTATGGCTACACCTTC
NA,TRBD1,TRBJ1-2,TRBV5-1,CASSLGQGIDYGYTF,TGCGCCAGCAGCCTGGGACAGGGAATAGACTATGGCTACACCTTC
NA,TRBD1,TRBJ2-3,TRBV5-1,CASSWGQGTDTQYF,TGCGCCAGCAGCTGGGGACAGGGGACAGATACGCAGTATTTT